These 23 T cell receptor beta chains share one sample of origin, sequenced in a study of neurological immune-mediated disorders. TCRdb analysed the 5' RACE reads with MiXCR anew, one entry per CDR3 protein. The sample has approximately 82,000 distinct CDR3 sequences; less than 15% are singletons. The time point here: longitudinal time-point 2. Sequencing was done on a sample of PBMCs. Receptors were obtained from a female donor with HTLV-1-associated myelopathy (HAM/TSP).

This clonotype came up many times. The V and J genes are TRBV20-1 and TRBJ2-3; TRBD2 aligns across 9 bases. Germline CDR1 DFQATT, CDR2 SNEGSKA (reference sequence). V lost 2 bases, J lost 6 bases, and 12 bases stayed unmatched. There are 16 residues in the CDR3. CDR3 sequence: CSARSLAGITKDTQYF. For the CDR3, the DNA is TGCAGTGCTAGATCCCTAGCGGGAATTACCAAGGATACGCAGTATTTT.

This clonotype appeared many times. This chain joins TRBV20-1 and TRBJ2-7, with 7 nucleotides matching TRBD2. Germline CDR1 is DFQATT and CDR2 is SNEGSKA (reference sequence). There are 13 residues in the CDR3. Germline trimming cut 5 bases from V and 4 bases from J; bases unmatched to any gene: 8. The CDR3 DNA sequence: TGCAGTGCTGAAAGCGGGGTCCGTTACGAGCAGTACTTC. Its translation is CSAESGVRYEQYF.

This clonotype was counted at least ten times. The rearrangement joins TRBV20-1 to TRBJ2-3; D is possibly TRBD2 (6 bases). The CDR3 is 13 residues long. Germline CDR1 is DFQATT and CDR2 is SNEGSKA (reference sequence). With 7 bases removed from V and 2 bases from J, the gap between germline ends came to 13 bases. Here the CDR3 reads CSGARGFTDTQYF. The CDR3, as DNA: TGCAGTGGCGCTCGGGGGTTCACAGATACGCAGTATTTT.

Ten or more counts support this clonotype. This chain joins TRBV5-5 and TRBJ2-1; D unresolved. Germline V gene data show CDR1 as SGHKS and CDR2 as YYEKEE (reference sequence). The length of the CDR3 is 13 residues. Trimming stripped 2 bases from V and 4 bases from J, with 7 bases between. CDR3 in amino acids: CASSLVGYNEQFF. CDR3 sequence (DNA): TGTGCCAGCAGCTTAGTCGGGTACAATGAGCAGTTCTTC.

This clonotype was counted ten times or more. J is TRBJ2-1 and V is TRBV7-1, with a possible D match to TRBD2 (6 bases). TRBV7-1 is identified as an open reading frame with a role that is uncertain. V lost 3 bases to trimming and J lost 5 bases, with 14 bases between them. This CDR3 region has 15 residues. Here the CDR3 DNA reads TGTGCCAGCAGCTCCTCCGGGACTGGAGACAATGAGCAGTTCTTC. Amino acid sequence: CASSSSGTGDNEQFF.

In this sample, this clonotype turned up many times. In nucleotides, the CDR3 is TGCGCCAGCAGCCGCTCCCCTGACTACTACGAGCAGTACTTC. This translates into CASSRSPDYYEQYF. This sequence joins TRBV4-1 and TRBJ2-7, with D maybe TRBD2 (5 bases). CDR3 length equals 14 residues. The germline V and J ends were trimmed by 4 bases and 3 bases, with 13 bases remaining between them. Germline V CDR1 and CDR2: MGHRA, YSYEKL.

This clonotype was observed at least ten times. The V gene is TRBV7-8, the J gene TRBJ2-7, with D possibly being TRBD1 or TRBD2 (5 bases each). Looked up from germline, CDR1 is SGHVS and CDR2 is FQNEAQ. This CDR3 region has 12 residues. The V and J ends lost 3 bases and 5 bases respectively, with 8 bases between them. CDR3 amino acids: CASSFMGHEQYF. The CDR3 coding sequence is TGTGCCAGCAGCTTCATGGGACACGAGCAGTACTTC. Using reference TRBV7-8 and TRBJ2-7 for the parts outside the CDR3, the full variable domain is GAGVSQSPRYKVAKRGQDVALRCDPISGHVSLFWYQQALGQGPEFLTYFQNEAQLDKSGLPSDRFFAERPEGSVSTLKIQRTQQEDSAVYLCASSFMGHEQYFGPGTRLTVT.

This clonotype occurred many times. CDR3 in DNA: TGTGCCAGCAGCGCCCAGGGCGGGAGGGGATACAATGAGCAGTTCTTC. Translation: CASSAQGGRGYNEQFF. The chain carries TRBV9 and TRBJ2-1; 9 bases match TRBD2. V gave up 3 bases and J gave up 4 bases; unmatched junction bases: 8. CDR1 and CDR2 (germline): SGDLS, YYNGEE. The CDR3 has 16 amino acids.

This clonotype has a count of ten or more. J is TRBJ2-1 and V is TRBV7-9; TRBD1 or TRBD2 may be the D gene (6 bases each). There are 14 residues in the CDR3. Germline V gene sequence: CDR1 SEHNR, CDR2 FQNEAQ (reference sequence). V gave up 3 bases and J gave up 3 bases, with 9 bases separating them. CDR3 coding DNA: TGTGCCAGCAGCTTTAAGGGGGGCTACAATGAGCAGTTCTTC. As protein: CASSFKGGYNEQFF. The complete variable domain, with remaining parts taken from reference TRBV7-9 and TRBJ2-1, reads DTGVSQNPRHKITKRGQNVTFRCDPISEHNRLYWYRQTLGQGPEFLTYFQNEAQLEKSRLLSDRFSAERPKGSFSTLEIQRTEQGDSAMYLCASSFKGGYNEQFFGPGTRLTVL.

At least ten counts were recorded for this clonotype. The CDR3 here is CASRADSGGARVGELFF. The CDR3 DNA sequence: TGTGCCAGCAGGGCCGATAGCGGGGGGGCCAGGGTCGGGGAGCTGTTTTTT. The genes are TRBV6-5 and TRBJ2-2; TRBD2 agrees at 11 bases. The germline V gene encodes CDR1 MNHEY and CDR2 SVGAGI. This CDR3 has 17 amino acids. After removal of 6 bases from V and 7 bases from J, the junction contained 13 bases not matched to a gene.

This clonotype has a count of ten or more. As DNA, the CDR3 is TGTGCCAGCAGTTACTCCAGGGACAGGGGAGAGCAGTACTTC. Amino acid sequence: CASSYSRDRGEQYF. This chain connects TRBV6-2 or TRBV6-3 to TRBJ2-7; 10 bases map to TRBD1. V shed 0 bases and J 7 bases; nucleotides not matched to a gene: 3. CDR1 MNHEY and CDR2 SVGEGT come from the germline V gene. This CDR3 contains 14 residues.

This clonotype came up many times. The V call is TRBV5-1, the J call TRBJ2-5; no clear D. The germline V and J ends were trimmed by 1 base and 5 bases, with 12 bases remaining between them. This CDR3 contains 14 residues. The germline V gene has CDR1 SGHRS and CDR2 YFSETQ. The CDR3 spells CASSLSLARETQYF. The CDR3 DNA is TGCGCCAGCAGCTTGTCTTTAGCTCGGGAGACCCAGTACTTC.

The sample holds many counts of this clonotype. A junction end diverges from the germline sequence, so it may reflect a read error. This chain joins TRBV7-9 and TRBJ2-3; weak D call: TRBD1 (5 bases). CDR1 is SEHNR and CDR2 is FQNEAQ in the germline V gene (reference sequence). CDR3 size: 15 residues. CDR3: CPSSRRGYSTDTQYF. CDR3 sequence (DNA): TGTCCCAGCAGCAGAAGGGGATACAGCACAGATACGCAGTATTTT.

This clonotype showed up many times. The chain employs TRBV7-8 and TRBJ2-7; D perhaps matches TRBD2 (5 bases). CDR3 length: 15 amino acids. V dropped 6 bases and J dropped 3 bases, with 18 bases sitting between them. Germline CDR1 is SGHVS and CDR2 is FQNEAQ. The CDR3 region is CASSTDARGFYEQYF. CDR3 DNA sequence: TGTGCCAGCAGTACCGACGCACGAGGGTTCTACGAGCAGTACTTC.

The table lists this clonotype with a few counts. This sequence joins TRBV7-9 and TRBJ2-7; D ambiguous. Trimming took 5 bases from V and 4 from J, leaving 6 bases between them. CDR1 SEHNR and CDR2 FQNEAQ come from the germline V gene (reference sequence). This CDR3 comprises 11 residues. This CDR3 reads CASSPEYEQYF. As DNA, the CDR3 is TGTGCCAGCAGCCCGGAATACGAGCAGTACTTC.

This clonotype occurred a few times. The chain combines TRBV5-1 with TRBJ1-3; 7 nucleotides agree with TRBD1. Germline loops: CDR1 SGHRS, CDR2 YFSETQ. The trim removed 0 bases at V and 3 bases at J, leaving 9 bases unmatched. This CDR3 comprises 17 residues. CDR3 sequence: CASSLAGTATDGNTIYF. Here the CDR3 DNA reads TGCGCCAGCAGCTTGGCCGGGACAGCTACAGATGGAAACACCATATATTTT.

In its sample, this clonotype was seen many times. The chain uses TRBV5-1 and TRBJ2-6; D not certain. The germline gives CDR1 SGHRS, CDR2 YFSETQ. Trimming shortened V by 0 bases and J by 0 bases, and 7 bases separated the two germline ends. This CDR3 is built from 16 residues. The DNA for the CDR3 is TGCGCCAGCAGCTTGGGGTTGGCCTCTGGGGCCAACGTCCTGACTTTC. It yields the protein CASSLGLASGANVLTF.

There are many counts of this clonotype. The chain couples TRBV7-3 to TRBJ2-1; D is undetermined. The CDR3 totals 15 residues. Trimming took 2 bases from V and 3 from J, leaving 11 bases between them. Germline CDR1 SGHTA, CDR2 FQGTGA. The CDR3 protein is CASSLYQTNYNEQFF. Here the CDR3 DNA reads TGTGCCAGCAGCTTATACCAGACAAACTACAATGAGCAGTTCTTC. Using reference TRBV7-3 and TRBJ2-1 for the parts outside the CDR3, the full variable domain is GAGVSQTPSNKVTEKGKYVELRCDPISGHTALYWYRQSLGQGPEFLIYFQGTGAADDSGLPNDRFFAVRPEGSVSTLKIQRTERGDSAVYLCASSLYQTNYNEQFFGPGTRLTVL.

This clonotype was seen repeatedly, ten times or more. The chain is built from TRBV20-1 and TRBJ2-5; D uncertain. Trimming removed 0 bases from V and 1 base from J, with 9 bases in between. Germline V CDR1 and CDR2: DFQATT, SNEGSKA (reference sequence). The CDR3 is made up of 14 amino acids. The CDR3 DNA reads as TGCAGTGCTAGAGATCCCAGTTTCCAAGAGACCCAGTACTTC. Translated, it gives CSARDPSFQETQYF.

This clonotype has at least ten counts. The chain has TRBV7-2 and TRBJ2-7; D possibly corresponds to TRBD1 (6 bases). The germline V and J ends were trimmed by 5 bases and 5 bases, with 16 bases remaining between them. The CDR3 length is 14 residues. The V gene's germline CDR1 is SGHTA and CDR2 FQGNSA. The chain's CDR3 is CASSAQQGFHEQYF. The DNA of the CDR3 is TGTGCCAGCAGCGCGCAACAGGGTTTCCACGAGCAGTACTTC.

At least ten counts were recorded for this clonotype. V and J are TRBV6-6 and TRBJ2-3, with 8 bases that match TRBD1. Germline CDR1 reads MNHNY; CDR2 reads SVGAGI (reference sequence). V trimming: 0 bases; J trimming: 4 bases; junction bases outside the gene matches: 6. CDR3 length: 16 residues. CDR3 DNA sequence: TGTGCCAGCAGTTACTCACCGGGACAGGACGCAGATACGCAGTATTTT. Protein product: CASSYSPGQDADTQYF.

This clonotype has a count of ten or more. The chain has TRBV5-6 and TRBJ2-2; 11 bases match TRBD1. The CDR3 contains 15 residues. After removal of 3 bases from V and 7 bases from J, the junction contained 5 bases not matched to a gene. CDR1 SGHDT and CDR2 YYEEEE come from the germline V gene. DNA of the CDR3: TGTGCCAGCAGCTCGGACAGGGGGCGCAGCGGGGAGCTGTTTTTT. Its protein is CASSSDRGRSGELFF.

This clonotype was seen ten or more times. V usage is TRBV10-2 and J usage is TRBJ2-7; 10 bases line up with TRBD1. Trimming cost V 7 bases and J 4 bases; bases outside gene matches: 10. The CDR3 totals 15 residues. Germline-derived CDR1 and CDR2 are WSHSY and SAAADI. The CDR3 coding sequence is TGCGCCAGCATGATAGAGACAGGGGGCGCGTACGAGCAGTACTTC. The encoded protein is CASMIETGGAYEQYF.